This TCR beta chain was found in a study of blood T cells in healthy people across ages. The use of a sample-barcoded 5' primer and a J-beta primer mix characterized a second PCR of about 6 to 12 cycles. TCRdb re-called the 5' RACE reads with MiXCR, one entry per CDR3 protein. The sample records over a million distinct CDR3 sequences, 42% being singletons. After removal of 4 bases from V and 10 bases from J, the junction contained 11 bases not matched to a gene. CDR1 is KGHSH, CDR2 LQKENI, per germline. The CDR3 runs to 15 residues. The sample was blood. The origin of this receptor is a woman between 18 and 29 years old in good health. This chain connects TRBV18 to TRBJ2-1, with 9 bases identical to TRBD2. The CDR3 bases are TGTGCCAGCTCACTTGTAGCGGGAGCTTTGGTAGAGCAGTTCTTC. Protein sequence: CASSLVAGALVEQFF.